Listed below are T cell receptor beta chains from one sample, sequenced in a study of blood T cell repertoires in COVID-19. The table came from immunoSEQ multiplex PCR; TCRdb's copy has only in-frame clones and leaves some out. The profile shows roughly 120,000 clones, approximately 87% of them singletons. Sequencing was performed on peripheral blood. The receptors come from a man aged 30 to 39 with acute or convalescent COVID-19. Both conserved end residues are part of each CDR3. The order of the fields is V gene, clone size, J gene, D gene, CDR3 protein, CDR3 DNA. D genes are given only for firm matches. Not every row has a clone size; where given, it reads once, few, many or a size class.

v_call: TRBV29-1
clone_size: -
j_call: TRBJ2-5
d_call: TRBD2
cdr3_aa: CSVVSGSQETQYF
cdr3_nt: TGCAGCGTTGTTAGCGGGTCCCAAGAGACCCAGTACTTC

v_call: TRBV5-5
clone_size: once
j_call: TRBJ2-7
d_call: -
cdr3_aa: CASSARPGGVLEQYF
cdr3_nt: TGTGCCAGCAGCGCCCGTCCCGGCGGCGTTCTGGAGCAGTACTTC

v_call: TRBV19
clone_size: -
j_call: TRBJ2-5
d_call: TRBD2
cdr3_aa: CASSIGAGGTQETQYF
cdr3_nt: TGTGCCAGTAGTATCGGGGCGGGGGGGACACAAGAGACCCAGTACTTC

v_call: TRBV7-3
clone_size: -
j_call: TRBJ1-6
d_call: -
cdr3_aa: CASSVNIASPLHF
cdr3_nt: TGTGCCAGCAGCGTTAACATAGCATCACCCCTCCACTTT

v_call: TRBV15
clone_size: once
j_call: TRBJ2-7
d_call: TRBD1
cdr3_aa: CATSREGTGASLHEQYF
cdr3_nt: TGTGCCACCAGCAGAGAGGGGACAGGGGCGAGCCTACACGAGCAGTACTTC

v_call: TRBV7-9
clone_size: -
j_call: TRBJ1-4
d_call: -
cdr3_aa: CATERGAGGYEKLFF
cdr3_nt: TGTGCCACCGAGCGGGGGGCCGGGGGATATGAAAAACTGTTTTTT

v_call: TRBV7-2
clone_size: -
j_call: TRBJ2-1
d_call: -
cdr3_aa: CASSLAGAAYNEQFF
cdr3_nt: TGTGCCAGCAGCTTAGCAGGAGCAGCCTACAATGAGCAGTTCTTC

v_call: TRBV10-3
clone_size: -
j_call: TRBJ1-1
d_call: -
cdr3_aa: CAISESKGMNTEAFF
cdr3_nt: TGTGCCATCAGTGAGTCGAAGGGGATGAACACTGAAGCTTTCTTT

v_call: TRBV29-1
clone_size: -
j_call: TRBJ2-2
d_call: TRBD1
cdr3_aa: CSVDQGADTGELFF
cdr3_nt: TGCAGCGTTGACCAGGGGGCCGACACCGGGGAGCTGTTTTTT

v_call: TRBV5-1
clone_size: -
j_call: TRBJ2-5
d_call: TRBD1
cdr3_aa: CASSANGQGRETQYF
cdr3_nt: TGCGCCAGCAGCGCAAACGGACAGGGGAGAGAGACCCAGTACTTC

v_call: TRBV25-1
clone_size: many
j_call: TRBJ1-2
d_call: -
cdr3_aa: CASSEFNSYGYTF
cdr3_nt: TGTGCCAGCAGTGAATTTAATAGCTATGGCTACACCTTC

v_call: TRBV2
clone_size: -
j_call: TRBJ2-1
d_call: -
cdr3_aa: CASSFPTGGANNEQFF
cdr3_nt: TGTGCCAGCAGCTTCCCCACTGGGGGGGCGAACAATGAGCAGTTCTTC

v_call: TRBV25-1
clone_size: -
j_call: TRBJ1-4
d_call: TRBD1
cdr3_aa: CASSEYGTDNEKLFF
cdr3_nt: TGTGCCAGCAGTGAATATGGGACAGATAATGAAAAACTGTTTTTT

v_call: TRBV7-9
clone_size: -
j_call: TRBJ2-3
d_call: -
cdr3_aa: CASSPSGPTDTQYF
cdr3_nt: TGTGCCAGCAGCCCAAGCGGGCCCACAGATACGCAGTATTTT

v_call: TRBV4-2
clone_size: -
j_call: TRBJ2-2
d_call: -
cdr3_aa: CASSQGGTRALFF
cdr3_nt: TGTGCCAGCAGCCAAGGGGGGACAAGGGCGCTGTTTTTT

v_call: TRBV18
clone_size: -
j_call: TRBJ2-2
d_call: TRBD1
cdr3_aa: CASSQRTGDTGELFF
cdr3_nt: TGTGCCAGCTCACAAAGGACAGGGGACACCGGGGAGCTGTTTTTT

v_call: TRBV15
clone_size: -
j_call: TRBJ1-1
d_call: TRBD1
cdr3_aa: CATSRPGTGVGGILMNTEAFF
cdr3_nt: TGTGCCACCAGCAGGCCAGGGACAGGGGTGGGGGGTATTCTGATGAACACTGAAGCTTTCTTT

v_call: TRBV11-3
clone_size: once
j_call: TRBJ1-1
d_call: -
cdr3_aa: CASSNKNTEAFF
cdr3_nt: TGTGCCAGCAGCAACAAGAACACTGAAGCTTTCTTT

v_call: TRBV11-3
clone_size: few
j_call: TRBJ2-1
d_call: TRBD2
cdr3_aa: CASSSGIYNEQFF
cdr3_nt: TGTGCCAGCAGTAGCGGGATTTACAATGAGCAGTTCTTC

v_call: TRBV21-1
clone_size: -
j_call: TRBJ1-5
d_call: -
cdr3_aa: CASSYRQDNQPQHF
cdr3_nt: TGTGCCAGCAGCTATAGACAGGACAATCAGCCCCAGCATTTT

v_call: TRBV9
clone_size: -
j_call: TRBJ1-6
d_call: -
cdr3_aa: CASSARNSPLHF
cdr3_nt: TGTGCCAGCAGCGCCCGGAATTCACCCCTCCACTTT

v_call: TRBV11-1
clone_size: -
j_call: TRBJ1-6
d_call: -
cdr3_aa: CASSYLGNSGSPLHF
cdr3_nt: TGTGCCAGCAGCTACCTCGGTAACAGTGGTTCACCCCTCCACTTT

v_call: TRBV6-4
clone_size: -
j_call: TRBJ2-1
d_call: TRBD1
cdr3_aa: CASSDGTGGNEQFF
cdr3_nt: TGTGCCAGCAGTGACGGGACAGGGGGTAATGAGCAGTTCTTC

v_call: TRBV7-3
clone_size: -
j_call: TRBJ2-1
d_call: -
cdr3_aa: CASSLMGEAFEQFF
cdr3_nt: TGTGCCAGCAGCTTAATGGGGGAGGCATTTGAGCAGTTCTTC

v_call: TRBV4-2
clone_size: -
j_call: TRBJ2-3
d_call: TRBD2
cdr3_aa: CASSQDDAGGQTDTQYF
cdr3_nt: TGTGCCAGCAGCCAAGATGACGCGGGGGGGCAGACAGATACGCAGTATTTT

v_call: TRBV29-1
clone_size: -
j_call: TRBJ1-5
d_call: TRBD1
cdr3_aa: CSVGAGGNQPQHF
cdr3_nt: TGCAGCGTGGGGGCAGGGGGGAATCAGCCCCAGCATTTT

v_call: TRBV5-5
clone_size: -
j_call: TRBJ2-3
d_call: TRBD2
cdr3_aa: CASSRSGGAEDTQYF
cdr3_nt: TGTGCCAGCAGCAGAAGCGGGGGGGCCGAAGATACGCAGTATTTT

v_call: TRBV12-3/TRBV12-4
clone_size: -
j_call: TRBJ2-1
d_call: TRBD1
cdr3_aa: CASSSTGDNEQFF
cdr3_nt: TGTGCCAGCAGCTCAACAGGGGACAATGAGCAGTTCTTC

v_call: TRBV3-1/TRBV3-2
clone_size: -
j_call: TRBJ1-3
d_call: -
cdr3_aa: CASSAQGGHTIYF
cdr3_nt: TGTGCCAGCAGCGCGCAGGGAGGTCACACCATATATTTT

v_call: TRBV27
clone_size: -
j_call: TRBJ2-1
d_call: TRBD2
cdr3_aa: CASRARLAGGLEQFF
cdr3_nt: TGTGCCAGCAGGGCTAGACTAGCGGGAGGTCTGGAGCAGTTCTTC

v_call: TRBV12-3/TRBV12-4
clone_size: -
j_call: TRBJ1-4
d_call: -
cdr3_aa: CASRLLGEKLFF
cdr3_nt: TGTGCCAGCCGACTCTTGGGTGAAAAACTGTTTTTT

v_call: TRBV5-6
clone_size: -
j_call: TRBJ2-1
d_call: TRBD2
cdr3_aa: CASSAGTSGDNEQFF
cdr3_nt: TGTGCCAGCAGCGCCGGGACTAGCGGAGACAATGAGCAGTTCTTC

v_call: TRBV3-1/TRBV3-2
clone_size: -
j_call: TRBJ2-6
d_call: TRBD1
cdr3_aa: CASSQQGAGANVLTF
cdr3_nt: TGTGCCAGCAGCCAACAGGGGGCTGGGGCCAACGTCCTGACTTTC

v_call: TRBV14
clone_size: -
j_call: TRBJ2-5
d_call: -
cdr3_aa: CASSHGIQETQYF
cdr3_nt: TGTGCCAGCAGCCACGGGATTCAAGAGACCCAGTACTTC

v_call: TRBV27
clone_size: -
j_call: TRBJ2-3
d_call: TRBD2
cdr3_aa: CASSFIVTSGVSTDTQYF
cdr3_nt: TGTGCCAGCAGTTTTATCGTGACTAGCGGGGTTAGCACAGATACGCAGTATTTT